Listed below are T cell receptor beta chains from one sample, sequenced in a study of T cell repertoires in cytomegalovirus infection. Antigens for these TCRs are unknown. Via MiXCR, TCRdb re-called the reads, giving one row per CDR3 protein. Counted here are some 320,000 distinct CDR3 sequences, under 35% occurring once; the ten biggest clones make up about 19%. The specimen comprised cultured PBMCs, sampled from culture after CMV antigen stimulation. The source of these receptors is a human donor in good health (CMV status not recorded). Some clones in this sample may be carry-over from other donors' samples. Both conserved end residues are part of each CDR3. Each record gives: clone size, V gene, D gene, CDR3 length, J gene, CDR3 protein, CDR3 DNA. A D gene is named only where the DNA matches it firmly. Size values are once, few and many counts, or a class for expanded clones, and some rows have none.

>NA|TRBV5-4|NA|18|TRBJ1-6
CASSLGGRQSSYNSPLHF
TGTGCCAGCAGCTTGGGGGGACGCCAAAGCTCCTATAATTCACCCCTCCACTTT
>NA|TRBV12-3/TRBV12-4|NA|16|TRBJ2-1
CASSVDVPTSYNEQFF
TGTGCCAGCAGTGTGGACGTCCCAACGTCCTACAATGAGCAGTTCTTC
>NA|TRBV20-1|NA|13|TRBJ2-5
CSATDGYQETQYF
TGCAGTGCCACCGACGGTTACCAAGAGACCCAGTACTTC
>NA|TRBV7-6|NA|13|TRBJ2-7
CASSDYSSYEQYF
TGTGCCAGCAGCGATTATAGCTCCTACGAGCAGTACTTC
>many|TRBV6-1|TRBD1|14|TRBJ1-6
CASSRQGEIPPLHF
TGTGCCAGCTCAAGGCAGGGGGAGATTCCACCCCTCCACTTT
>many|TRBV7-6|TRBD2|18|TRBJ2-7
CASSSRTSGRTSSYEQYF
TGTGCCAGCAGCTCAAGGACTAGCGGGAGGACGAGCTCCTACGAGCAGTACTTC
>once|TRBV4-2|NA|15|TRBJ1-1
CASSQDTGLNTEAFF
TGTGCCAGCAGCCAAGATACAGGACTGAACACTGAAGCTTTCTTT
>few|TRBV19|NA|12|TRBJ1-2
CASANRDRHYTF
TGTGCCAGTGCTAACCGGGACCGACATTACACCTTC
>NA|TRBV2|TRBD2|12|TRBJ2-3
CASSRLARALDF
TGTGCCAGCAGTCGACTAGCGAGGGCCCTAGATTTT
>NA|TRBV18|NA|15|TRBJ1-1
CASSPLAGQNTEAFF
TGTGCCAGCTCACCACTGGCGGGGCAAAACACTGAAGCTTTCTTT
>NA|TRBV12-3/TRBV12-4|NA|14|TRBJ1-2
CASSPIGLWGGYTF
TGTGCCAGCAGTCCGATCGGACTGTGGGGCGGCTACACCTTC
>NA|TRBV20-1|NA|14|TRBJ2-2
CSARTGANTGELFF
TGCAGTGCCAGGACGGGGGCGAACACCGGGGAGCTGTTTTTT
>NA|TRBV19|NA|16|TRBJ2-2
CASSRTAMGVSGELFF
TGTGCCAGTAGTCGTACTGCCATGGGAGTGTCCGGGGAGCTGTTTTTT
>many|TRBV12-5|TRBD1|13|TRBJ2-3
CASLGTVTDTQYF
TGTGCTAGTCTAGGGACAGTCACAGATACGCAGTATTTT
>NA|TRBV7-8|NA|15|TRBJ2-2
CATPYGGTNTGELFF
TGTGCCACCCCATATGGCGGGACGAACACCGGGGAGCTGTTTTTT
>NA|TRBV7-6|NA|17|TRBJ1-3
CASSEESGALSGNTIYF
TGTGCCAGCAGCGAGGAATCGGGGGCTCTCTCTGGAAACACCATATATTTT
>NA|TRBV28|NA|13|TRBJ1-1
CASSTRMNTEAFF
TGTGCCAGCAGTACAAGAATGAACACTGAAGCTTTCTTT
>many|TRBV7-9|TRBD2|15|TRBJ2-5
CASSDGLAVQETQYF
TGTGCCAGCAGCGATGGACTAGCGGTCCAAGAGACCCAGTACTTC
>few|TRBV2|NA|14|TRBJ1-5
CASSDSWINQPQHF
TGTGCCAGCAGTGACAGTTGGATCAATCAGCCCCAGCATTTT
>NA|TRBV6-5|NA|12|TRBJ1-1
CASSYSGSEAFF
TGTGCCAGCAGTTACTCTGGTTCTGAAGCTTTCTTT